Here is one T cell receptor beta chain with its context. This clone has more than one count but fewer than ten. Its target antigen remains unknown. No much larger clone is present one base from it, and per-base qualities are unavailable. Receptors were amplified or captured by the immunoSEQ multiplex PCR assay. Genomic DNA was extracted from the sorted cells, and the TCR beta V, D and J regions were sequenced using the automated high-throughput method of Adaptive Biotechnologies. A two-step, bias-controlled multiplex PCR was used to amplify the CDR3 regions. Amplified TCR beta libraries were sequenced on an Illumina instrument. Concerning the study's data processing: The demultiplexed reads were processed to cut down on amplification and sequencing bias, and the IMGT database was used to assign CDR3 sequences to gene families. ImmunoSEQ software version 2.0 was used to analyze the repertoire data. Out-of-frame sequences and sequences containing stop codons in the CDR3 were removed from the clonotype lists. Any clonotype with a frequency under 0.01% was left out, since that frequency corresponded to less than one cell. Richness was computed as observed richness divided by input cell number, and evenness as Shannon entropy divided by log observed richness. To measure repertoire diversity and how similar the repertoire was between time points, Simpson diversity and Morisita-Horn overlap indices were applied. Clonotypes were sorted into dominant (>1%), sub-dominant (0.5-0.99%), low abundance (0.1-0.49%) or lowest abundance (<0.1%) groups. The germline index was obtained by subtracting total nucleotide additions from total CDR3 length and then dividing the result by total CDR3 length. Not all clones reach the TCRdb copy of this immuneACCESS table, which keeps in-frame sequences only. Checked studies attribute under half of the gap to unresolved V genes and leave the rest unexplained. V, J and clone size are taken as reported in that table, and D and trimming were inferred from the DNA itself. The sample table records just over 45,000 clones; approximately 92% of these occur just once. The top ten clones comprise 0.72% of the sample.

The source of the sample is a study of memory CD8 T cells in hepatitis C reinfection (dated by TCRdb to the late 2010s). Regarding the complete study: Two consecutive HCV infections were spontaneously resolved by three donors, whereas a primary infection was cleared by two donors who then became chronically infected after reinfection. Between about 2008 and 2012, 5 or 6 reinfection cases with stored pre-reinfection samples were identified. An HCV reinfection was defined as a positive HCV RNA test that came after two negative tests taken at least 60 days apart. The study tracked the TCR beta repertoire of virus-specific CD8 T cells longitudinally across an HCV reinfection episode in a few donors. In the reinfection study, participants who had resolved a prior HCV infection were followed every 3 months. Late or post reinfection samples were collected 12 to 24 weeks after reinfection was detected. The investigation overall reported the following: With only 4 to 6 donors, the study could not reach definitive conclusions about public clonotypes linked to secondary clearance.

The sample's time point, from its label and the paper: late/post reinfection, 12 to 24 weeks after detection. The sorted cells were sequenced directly ex vivo, without any in vitro expansion ahead of TCR sequencing. The donors were people who inject drugs and were enrolled in the Montreal Acute Hepatitis C Cohort Study (HEPCO) in Canada. Total naive CD8 T cells, sorted as viable CD3+ CD8+ CD45RO-, came from two donors at all three reinfection time points as controls. Before sorting, cryopreserved peripheral blood mononuclear cells were thawed and used as the source for purifying CD8 T cells. Negative selection with the MACS CD8+ T cell Isolation Kit was used to enrich CD8 T cells. Cells were sorted on a BD FACSAria II sorter running FACSDiva software, and FlowJo was used to analyze the data. The CDR3 contains 15 residues, cysteine and phenylalanine counted. The entry retains the CDR3 DNA only, 45 bases that are in frame from base 1. The germline V gene gives CDR1 as LGHNA and CDR2 as YSLEER. Germline trimming: 0 bases from V, 14 bases from J; junction bases outside gene matches: 12.

This sequence originates from a man younger than 30 with hepatitis C virus infection. The material sequenced was naive CD8+ T cells sorted from blood. Taken with the paper, the label for cell subset or site translates to: total naive CD8+CD45RO- T cells. The rearranged segments are TRBV4-3 and TRBJ1-4; 7 central bases correspond to TRBD1. The DNA reads as follows: TGCGCCAGCAGCCAAGATGGAAGGACGGGGACAGAGCTGTTTTTT. This is translated as CASSQDGRTGTELFF.